In this sample, the clone carrying this T cell receptor beta chain turned up a few times. The antigen is unknown. Every subset's genomic DNA went evenly onto several immunoSEQ plates. The data were produced by immunoSEQ multiplex PCR, yet TCRdb's version contains in-frame clones alone and is incomplete. The sample lists under 2.5 million clones; around 93% were seen once. The sample originates from a study of shared clonotypes between healthy human individuals. About the study: Donor ages ranged 18 to 49 years: a couple of women, a few men.

Study-wide results and caveats: Naive subsets tended to show greater estimated richness than memory subsets.

The origin of this receptor is a man younger than 35 in good health. Some clones in this sample may be carry-over from other donors' samples. The sequencing input was naive CD4+ T cells from PBMCs. As for subset: CD45RA+ positively selected.

The CDR3 region is CASSVPGQGNTEAFF. As DNA, the CDR3 is TGTGCCAGCAGCGTACCGGGACAGGGAAACACTGAAGCTTTCTTT. J is TRBJ1-1 and V is TRBV5-4; 9 bases agree with TRBD1. V dropped 4 bases and J dropped 2; count of bases not matched to a gene: 6. The CDR3 contains 15 residues. Per germline, CDR1 SGHNT and CDR2 YYREEE (reference sequence).